This is a list of T cell receptor beta chains from one sample in a study of identical twins. TCRdb independently ran MiXCR on the 5' RACE reads; one entry per CDR3 protein. The sample lists about 520,000 distinct CDR3 sequences, 22% occurring once. These records were also assigned to another study, of T cells expressing NK-cell markers.

Source material: CD4+ T cells sorted from blood. The origin of the receptors is a woman aged 18 to 35 in good health. Each CDR3 is given with its conserved first and last residue. A D gene is named only where the DNA matches it firmly. A clone size is listed for some rows: how often the clone was seen (once, few, many), or a class if it is expanded.

clone size	D gene	V gene	J gene	CDR3 DNA	CDR3 protein
many	.	TRBV3-1	TRBJ1-6	TGTGCCAGCAGCCAAGGGTATTCACCCCTCCACTTT	CASSQGYSPLHF
.	.	TRBV5-1	TRBJ1-5	TGCGCCAGCAGCCTGGGTAAGGGGCCTAACCAGCCCCAGCATTTT	CASSLGKGPNQPQHF
.	.	TRBV6-5	TRBJ2-4	TGTGCCAGCAGTTACTCCTGGGGGCGACAAGGGGGCATTCAGTACTTC	CASSYSWGRQGGIQYF
.	TRBD1	TRBV6-5	TRBJ1-1	TGTGCCAGCAGTTCAATAACAGGGGGCAACACTGAAGCTTTCTTT	CASSSITGGNTEAFF
.	.	TRBV10-3	TRBJ2-7	TGTGCCATCCGTCGGGGAGGATACGAGCAGTACTTC	CAIRRGGYEQYF
many	TRBD1	TRBV20-1	TRBJ1-1	TGCAGTGCTAGCCGGACAGGGAACACTGAAGCTTTCTTT	CSASRTGNTEAFF
.	.	TRBV10-3	TRBJ2-3	TGTGCCATCAGTGAAACTGGAGATACGCAGTATTTT	CAISETGDTQYF
once	.	TRBV6-5	TRBJ2-3	TGTGCCAGCAGTTACTCCCCTAGCACAGATACGCAGTATTTT	CASSYSPSTDTQYF
few	TRBD1	TRBV10-1	TRBJ2-1	TGCGCCAGCAGTGATTCCCGGACAGGCGACTACAATGAGCAGTTCTTC	CASSDSRTGDYNEQFF
.	TRBD2	TRBV7-8	TRBJ2-1	TGTGCCAGCAGCTATAGCGAGGGGACTAGCGGGTACTTC	CASSYSEGTSGYF
few	TRBD1	TRBV5-1	TRBJ2-5	TGCGCCAGCAGCTCTGGACAGGGGGCAGGAGAGACCCAGTACTTC	CASSSGQGAGETQYF
.	TRBD2	TRBV7-2	TRBJ2-7	TGTGCCAGCAGCTTAGCTGAGTGGGGGGGGTCCTACGAGCAGTACTTC	CASSLAEWGGSYEQYF
.	TRBD2	TRBV5-1	TRBJ2-3	TGCGCCAGCAGCTCCCCTAGCGGGGGGGCTGCAGATACGCAGTATTTT	CASSSPSGGAADTQYF
.	.	TRBV20-1	TRBJ2-3	TGCAGTGCAACGACTATTAGCACAGATACGCAGTATTTT	CSATTISTDTQYF
few	.	TRBV5-1	TRBJ2-7	TGCGCCAGCAGCTTGGGATCCGGGCTCTCCTACGAGCAGTACTTC	CASSLGSGLSYEQYF
.	TRBD1	TRBV12-3/TRBV12-4	TRBJ2-7	TGTGCCAGCAGTGGACGACAGGGTTGGAACTACGAGCAGTACTTC	CASSGRQGWNYEQYF